The 32 T cell receptor beta chains below all came from one sample that was sequenced in a study of shared clonotypes between healthy human individuals. This table comes from immunoSEQ multiplex PCR, and its TCRdb copy is limited to in-frame clones, with some not included. The repertoire holds about 560,000 clones, around three quarters seen once, with about 11% in the top ten. Sequencing was done on a sample of PBMCs. Every receptor here comes from a woman aged 40 to 50 in good health. Some clones in this sample may be carry-over from other donors' samples.

V is TRBV30 and J is TRBJ2-2, with 9 bases matching TRBD2. The CDR3 runs to 14 residues. Germline V CDR1 and CDR2: GTSNPN, SVGIG (reference sequence). V trimming: 4 bases; J trimming: 2 bases; junction bases outside the gene matches: 2. The CDR3 bases are TGTGCCTGGAATAGCGGGAGTAACACCGGGGAGCTGTTTTTT. Residues: CAWNSGSNTGELFF.

The CDR3 region is CASSLGGEQPQHF. Written as DNA, the CDR3 is TGTGCCAGCAGCTTAGGGGGTGAGCAGCCCCAGCATTTT. This chain links TRBV7-2 with TRBJ1-5; D remains unclear. CDR1 and CDR2 from the germline V gene are SGHTA and FQGNSA. With 1 base removed from V and 7 bases from J, the gap between germline ends came to 8 bases. The CDR3 has 13 amino acids.

In the case of this clone: A much larger clone sits a single nucleotide away, making a read error possible. This chain joins TRBV2 and TRBJ1-4; D is undetermined. The CDR3 runs to 12 residues. Germline values: CDR1 SNHLY, CDR2 FYNNEI. The DNA for the CDR3 is TGTGCCAGCAGTGGTACGGGTGAAAAACTGCTTTTT. It codes for CASSGTGEKLLF.

This sequence joins TRBV5-1 and TRBJ2-5; D is perhaps TRBD1 (6 bases). The end of the DNA is better explained by TRBJ2-7, so the J call may be wrong. Per the germline V gene, CDR1 is SGHRS and CDR2 is YFSETQ. The CDR3 is 15 residues long. CDR3 amino acids: CASSLLTQGWNEQYF. CDR3 DNA sequence: TGCGCCAGCAGCTTGTTAACACAGGGATGGAACGAGCAGTACTTC.

A note on this clone: One end of the junction is discordant with germline, which a read error may explain. The same CDR3 also results from other DNA sequences found in this sample. The gene calls are TRBV5-6 and TRBJ1-5, with 7 bases that match TRBD1. Per the germline V gene, CDR1 is SGHDT and CDR2 is YYEEEE. The CDR3 has 16 residues. DNA for the CDR3: TGCGCCAGCAGCTATACCGGGACAGCCTACAATCAGCCCCAGCATTTT. Amino acid sequence: CASSYTGTAYNQPQHF.

This chain uses TRBV6-1 with TRBJ2-2; TRBD2 might be the D (5 bases). CDR3 length: 14 amino acids. Germline CDR1 and CDR2: MNHNS and SASEGT. The V end lost 1 base, the J end lost 6 bases, and 9 bases lay between the germline ends. CDR3: CASSEVGGPGELFF. The CDR3 nucleotides are TGTGCCAGCAGTGAAGTCGGAGGCCCCGGGGAGCTGTTTTTT.

The J gene is TRBJ2-7, the V gene TRBV27; D not resolved. The CDR3 consists of 13 residues. Germline V gene data show CDR1 as MNHEY and CDR2 as SMNVEV (reference sequence). Between the trimmed V and J ends, which lost 5 bases and 2 bases, there was a span of 10 bases. CDR3 sequence: CASSNGSPYEQYF. As DNA, the CDR3 is TGTGCCAGCAGTAACGGGTCCCCCTACGAGCAGTACTTC.

The chain is built from TRBV5-7 and TRBJ2-2; 7 nucleotides match TRBD2. TRBV5-7 is classed as an ORF, of uncertain function. V dropped 0 bases and J dropped 5; count of bases not matched to a gene: 7. The CDR3 loop spans 16 amino acids. The CDR3 nucleotides read TGTGCCAGCAGCTTGGTTTCCGGGGGAGGGACCGGGGAGCTGTTTTTT. Amino acids: CASSLVSGGGTGELFF.

V gene TRBV11-2 combines with J gene TRBJ2-7; TRBD1 matches 8 bases. V trimming: 3 bases; J trimming: 7 bases; junction bases outside the gene matches: 8. CDR3 length: 14 amino acids. CDR1 and CDR2 from the germline V gene are SGHAT and FQNNGV. CDR3 coding DNA: TGTGCCAGCAGCTTCGGGCAGGGGGCTTGGGAGCAGTACTTC. It translates to CASSFGQGAWEQYF.

The chain employs TRBV28 and TRBJ2-1; TRBD2 agrees at 7 bases. After removal of 8 bases from V and 0 bases from J, the junction contained 13 bases not matched to a gene. The germline gives CDR1 MDHEN, CDR2 SYDVKM. The CDR3 loop spans 17 amino acids. The CDR3 DNA follows: TGTGCCAGCTCCCTGGGCCGTGGCGGGAGCTCCTACAATGAGCAGTTCTTC. Translation: CASSLGRGGSSYNEQFF.

This rearrangement joins TRBV4-1 to TRBJ2-3, with D unclear. Trimming stripped 2 bases from V and 4 bases from J, with 10 bases between. CDR1 is MGHRA and CDR2 is YSYEKL in the germline V gene. There are 14 residues in the CDR3. The CDR3 protein is CASSQTQIADTQYF. The CDR3, as DNA: TGCGCCAGCAGCCAAACTCAAATTGCAGATACGCAGTATTTT.

The CDR3, as DNA: TGTGCCACCAGCAGAGTTCTCAAAGGCGGTTATGAAAAACTGTTTTTT. Translation gives CATSRVLKGGYEKLFF. The chain joins TRBV15 to TRBJ1-4; D is unresolved. The germline V gene has CDR1 LNHNV and CDR2 YYDKDF (reference sequence). This CDR3 spans 16 amino acids. Trimming removed 1 base from V and 6 bases from J, with 15 bases in between.

The V and J genes are TRBV7-2 and TRBJ2-1; possible D gene TRBD2, 6 bases. This CDR3 contains 15 residues. V was pared by 7 bases and J by 4 bases, with 17 bases between. Germline CDR1 is SGHTA and CDR2 is FQGNSA. The CDR3 protein is CASTPGRGGYNEQFF. DNA of the CDR3: TGTGCCAGCACCCCCGGAAGGGGAGGATACAATGAGCAGTTCTTC.

The CDR3 DNA sequence: TGTGCCAGCAGCCGGGTCTTACCTCCGTACGAGCAGTACTTC. It codes for CASSRVLPPYEQYF. The genes are TRBV7-2 and TRBJ2-7; D is unresolved. V was cut by 5 bases and J by 4 bases, with 15 bases left in between. The CDR3 loop spans 14 amino acids. Germline values: CDR1 SGHTA, CDR2 FQGNSA.

The chain couples TRBV4-3 to TRBJ2-5; D is tentatively TRBD1 or TRBD2 (6 bases each). Looked up from germline, CDR1 is LGHNA and CDR2 is YSLEER. Trimming took off 4 bases at V and 2 bases at J, with 14 bases between the two ends. The CDR3 contains 15 residues. In DNA, the CDR3 is TGCGCCAGCAGCCGCGTCGGGGGCCTACAAGAGACCCAGTACTTC. Translation: CASSRVGGLQETQYF.

The chain couples TRBV28 to TRBJ2-5; a weak D match, TRBD1 (6 bases). CDR1 MDHEN and CDR2 SYDVKM come from the germline V gene. Trimming left V 7 bases short and J 1 base short, with 10 bases between. The CDR3 covers 13 residues. The CDR3 is CASTRDTQETQYF. CDR3 in DNA: TGTGCCAGCACCCGGGACACCCAAGAGACCCAGTACTTC.

CDR3 in amino acids: CASSMWGQETQYF. CDR3 coding DNA: TGTGCCAGTAGTATGTGGGGGCAAGAGACCCAGTACTTC. This chain joins TRBV19 and TRBJ2-5; D could derive from TRBD1 or TRBD2 (5 bases each). V lost 3 bases to trimming and J lost 2 bases, with 7 bases between them. Looked up from germline, CDR1 is LNHDA and CDR2 is SQIVND (reference sequence). The CDR3 spans 13 residues.

The chain carries TRBV6-6 and TRBJ2-3; unclear D gene. The V and J ends lost 7 bases and 2 bases respectively, with 19 bases between them. Germline V gene data show CDR1 as MNHNY and CDR2 as SVGAGI (reference sequence). There are 16 residues in the CDR3. CDR3 sequence reads: CASTPGKLFLTDTQYF. DNA of the CDR3: TGTGCCAGCACCCCTGGCAAGCTATTTCTCACAGATACGCAGTATTTT.

This sequence joins TRBV11-2 and TRBJ1-1; weak D call: TRBD1 (6 bases). The germline gives CDR1 SGHAT, CDR2 FQNNGV. The CDR3 runs 14 residues. Trimming stripped 0 bases from V and 7 bases from J, with 12 bases between. The CDR3 coding sequence is TGTGCCAGCAGCTTAGAATCAGGGGTTGATGAAGCTTTCTTT. As protein: CASSLESGVDEAFF.

V gene TRBV28 combines with J gene TRBJ2-2; maybe TRBD2 (6 bases). V gave up 3 bases and J gave up 5 bases, with 13 bases separating them. The germline V gene encodes CDR1 MDHEN and CDR2 SYDVKM. This CDR3 comprises 15 residues. The CDR3: CASSLLDRGTGELFF. The DNA for the CDR3 is TGTGCCAGCAGTTTGCTGGATCGGGGGACCGGGGAGCTGTTTTTT.

The chain has TRBV28 and TRBJ2-1; 9 positions match TRBD2. With 2 bases clipped from V and 8 bases from J, the junction kept 7 bases outside the gene matches. The length of the CDR3 is 15 residues. Germline lookup yields CDR1 MDHEN and CDR2 SYDVKM. As DNA, the CDR3 is TGTGCCAGCAGTTTACCCAGCGGGAGGTCGCATGAGCAGTTCTTC. Translated, it gives CASSLPSGRSHEQFF.

This chain joins TRBV6-6 and TRBJ2-1; D gene uncertain. The CDR3 extends over 13 amino acids. Germline lookup yields CDR1 MNHNY and CDR2 SVGAGI (reference sequence). Between the trimmed V and J ends, which lost 4 bases and 1 base, there was a span of 5 bases. In nucleotides, the CDR3 is TGTGCCAGCAGTTCCGGGTCCTACAATGAGCAGTTCTTC. Translating gives CASSSGSYNEQFF.

The sample holds a few counts of this clone. V gene TRBV7-3 combines with J gene TRBJ2-5, with 7 bases that match TRBD2. The V gene's germline CDR1 is SGHTA and CDR2 FQGTGA. The CDR3 is made up of 13 amino acids. Trimming cost V 4 bases and J 5 bases; bases outside gene matches: 4. The CDR3 reads CASSSLAWETQYF. CDR3 in DNA: TGTGCCAGCAGCTCACTAGCGTGGGAGACCCAGTACTTC.

This chain links TRBV6-5 with TRBJ2-2, with D tentatively TRBD2 (5 bases). CDR1 is MNHEY and CDR2 is SVGAGI in the germline V gene. Trimming removed 6 bases at V and 4 bases at J, with 12 bases between. The CDR3 consists of 14 residues. The CDR3 reads CASSSSGITGELFF. The CDR3 nucleotides read TGTGCCAGCAGCTCCTCCGGGATCACCGGGGAGCTGTTTTTT.

The chain has TRBV11-2 and TRBJ2-7; 8 bases are shared with TRBD2. V lost 1 base, J lost 2 bases, and 4 bases stayed unmatched. This CDR3 has 15 residues. Germline CDR1 is SGHAT and CDR2 is FQNNGV. CDR3 sequence: CASSLVPGGAYEQYF. The CDR3 DNA reads as TGTGCCAGCAGCTTAGTCCCGGGAGGGGCCTACGAGCAGTACTTC.

The J gene is TRBJ1-5, the V gene TRBV30; D call uncertain. CDR3 size: 12 residues. Germline V gene lookup returns CDR1 GTSNPN and CDR2 SVGIG (reference sequence). V was cut by 3 bases and J by 5 bases, with 8 bases left in between. The CDR3 region is CAWSQEDQPQHF. The CDR3, as DNA: TGTGCCTGGAGCCAGGAAGATCAGCCCCAGCATTTT.

On this clone itself: Compared with germline, one end of the junction differs, possibly owing to a read error. The rearrangement links TRBV7-7 to TRBJ2-7; TRBD2 is a possible D gene (6 bases). The germline CDR1 and CDR2 sequences are SSHAT and FNYEAQ (reference sequence). This CDR3 contains 13 residues. CDR3 sequence reads: CASSPGDAVQQYF. CDR3 in DNA: TGTGCTAGCAGCCCGGGGGACGCGGTCCAGCAGTACTTC.

This clone was detected once. The CDR3 sequence is CASSVGGTGYYNEQFF. Here the CDR3 DNA reads TGTGCCAGCAGCGTAGGGGGGACAGGGTACTACAATGAGCAGTTCTTC. The chain joins TRBV9 to TRBJ2-1, with TRBD1 identical over 9 bases. This CDR3 has 16 residues. Per the germline V gene, CDR1 is SGDLS and CDR2 is YYNGEE. V lost 0 bases to trimming and J lost 3 bases; unmatched junction nucleotides: 4. The complete variable domain, with remaining parts taken from reference TRBV9 and TRBJ2-1, reads DSGVTQTPKHLITATGQRVTLRCSPRSGDLSVYWYQQSLDQGLQFLIQYYNGEERAKGNILERFSAQQFPDLHSELNLSSLELGDSALYFCASSVGGTGYYNEQFFGPGTRLTVL.

This chain joins TRBV6-1 and TRBJ2-3; D ambiguous. V was cut by 1 base and J by 0 bases, with 5 bases left in between. The germline CDR1 and CDR2 sequences are MNHNS and SASEGT. CDR3 length equals 14 residues. This chain's CDR3 is CASSEDTSTDTQYF. CDR3 in DNA: TGTGCCAGCAGTGAAGACACAAGCACAGATACGCAGTATTTT.

In this sample, this clone turned up a few times. The sample carries other DNA sequences with the same CDR3. V is TRBV30 and J is TRBJ1-6; TRBD1 matches 7 bases. The CDR3 has 13 residues. With 1 base clipped from V and 7 bases from J, the junction kept 1 base outside the gene matches. Germline V gene lookup returns CDR1 GTSNPN and CDR2 SVGIG (reference sequence). Here the CDR3 reads CAWSGRGNSPLHF. As DNA, the CDR3 is TGTGCCTGGAGTGGCAGGGGGAATTCACCCCTCCACTTT.

Only one count was recorded for this clone. The CDR3 here is CATRTARLGGYTF. The CDR3 nucleotides are TGTGCCACCCGGACAGCACGACTAGGCGGCTACACCTTC. The rearrangement links TRBV27 to TRBJ1-2, with a tentative D call TRBD1 (6 bases). The CDR3 totals 13 residues. Trimming took off 10 bases at V and 8 bases at J, with 20 bases between the two ends. Germline values: CDR1 MNHEY, CDR2 SMNVEV (reference sequence).

This chain links TRBV11-2 with TRBJ2-1; 8 positions match TRBD2. The CDR3 has 15 residues. Germline trimming cut 7 bases from V and 4 bases from J; bases unmatched to any gene: 9. The germline V gene has CDR1 SGHAT and CDR2 FQNNGV. The CDR3 spells CASTPSTSGYNEQFF. The CDR3 nucleotides are TGTGCCAGCACCCCTAGTACTAGCGGTTACAATGAGCAGTTCTTC.